The clone carrying this T cell receptor (beta chain) has only a few counts. Antigen: not known. Sequencing templates came from extracted RNA that was reverse transcribed into cDNA. Using immunoSEQ multiplex PCR, the repertoire was profiled, and TCRdb retains in-frame clones only, with some absent. The sample lists about 98,000 clones, 40% to 55% seen once, with around 0.8% in the top ten. It was from alopecia areata patients that lesional scalp punch biopsies and peripheral blood were collected. This sample is drawn from a study of CD8+ T cells in alopecia areata. Across the whole study: Those patients who were treated received oral tofacitinib, which was given at 5 to 10 mg twice daily for moderate-to-severe alopecia areata. Patients remained on tofacitinib for 6 to 18 months and then went 6 months without it. The study's findings and limits: Affected scalp, especially in alopecia totalis/universalis, had a higher clonality than normal scalp did.

The germline CDR1 and CDR2 sequences are MDHEN and SYDVKM. The CDR3 is 13 residues long. V lost 6 bases and J lost 5; bases outside the gene matches: 5. The specimen was CD4+ T cells sorted from blood. The chain links TRBV28 to TRBJ1-2; TRBD1 matches at 8 bases. This TCR was recovered from a human donor with alopecia areata. DNA for the CDR3: TGTGCCAGCAGATCCGGGACAGGTTATGGCTACACCTTC. It translates to CASRSGTGYGYTF.